One and the same sample provided the 10 T cell receptor beta chains below, sequenced in a study of blood T cell repertoires in COVID-19. Here immunoSEQ multiplex PCR was the method, and the copy in TCRdb shows in-frame clones only, minus some. The sample consists of 70,000 or so clones, around 91% of them appearing once. Sequencing input: peripheral blood. These TCRs come from a human donor in a cohort sampled during active COVID-19.

This sequence joins TRBV5-1 and TRBJ1-4; no clear D gene. Germline V gene data show CDR1 as SGHRS and CDR2 as YFSETQ. This CDR3 spans 14 amino acids. V gave up 2 bases and J gave up 6 bases, with 11 bases separating them. CDR3 in amino acids: CASSFYGGDEKLFF. CDR3 DNA sequence: TGCGCCAGCAGCTTCTACGGCGGGGATGAAAAACTGTTTTTT.

The chain carries TRBV2 and TRBJ1-3; 9 bases map to TRBD1. Losses at the gene ends were 2 bases for V and 4 bases for J; bases not matched to a gene: 9. CDR3 length: 17 residues. CDR1 SNHLY and CDR2 FYNNEI come from the germline V gene. The CDR3 nucleotides read TGTGCCAGCAGTGAATCGTCGGGACAGGGAGGAGGAAACACCATATATTTT. Amino acids: CASSESSGQGGGNTIYF.

The rearrangement joins TRBV27 to TRBJ2-7, with D possibly matching TRBD1 (6 bases). Trimming removed 8 bases from V and 5 bases from J, with 19 bases in between. This CDR3 has 14 amino acids. Germline CDR1 is MNHEY and CDR2 is SMNVEV (reference sequence). In nucleotides, the CDR3 is TGTGCCAGCCACCAGGGGATAACTTCGAACGAGCAGTACTTC. This sequence encodes CASHQGITSNEQYF.

Here the CDR3 reads CASSESRDSSSYEQYF. The CDR3, as DNA: TGCGCCAGCAGTGAGTCAAGGGACTCCAGCTCCTACGAGCAGTACTTC. This chain uses TRBV23-1 with TRBJ2-7; tentatively, D is TRBD2 (6 bases). TRBV23-1 is marked as an open reading frame, function uncertain. V gave up 5 bases and J gave up 0 bases, with 17 bases separating them. This CDR3 region has 16 residues.

This clone was counted once. V gene TRBV11-2 combines with J gene TRBJ1-1; D is uncertain. The CDR3 spans 12 residues. V was pared by 4 bases and J by 11 bases, with 14 bases between. Germline V gene lookup returns CDR1 SGHAT and CDR2 FQNNGV. The CDR3 coding sequence is TGTGCCAGCAGCTCCCGCTCTAACGCGGCTTTCTTT. Protein sequence: CASSSRSNAAFF.

The rearrangement links TRBV28 to TRBJ2-7, with 7 bases that match TRBD1. Trimming removed 1 base from V and 4 bases from J; junction bases left unmatched: 7. Germline lookup yields CDR1 MDHEN and CDR2 SYDVKM. The CDR3 length is 15 residues. This CDR3 reads CASSLSGGPFYEQYF. The CDR3 DNA is TGTGCCAGCAGTTTATCAGGGGGACCCTTTTACGAGCAGTACTTC.

The genes are TRBV7-9 and TRBJ1-1; 9 bases fit TRBD1. The CDR3 extends over 14 amino acids. CDR1 and CDR2 from the germline V gene are SEHNR and FQNEAQ (reference sequence). V lost 4 bases and J lost 1; bases outside the gene matches: 1. CDR3 protein: CASSWDRANTEAFF. The CDR3 DNA is TGTGCCAGCAGCTGGGACAGGGCGAACACTGAAGCTTTCTTT.

The chain combines TRBV2 with TRBJ1-1; D is perhaps TRBD1 (6 bases). Looked up from germline, CDR1 is SNHLY and CDR2 is FYNNEI. The CDR3 sequence is 14 residues long. V dropped 6 bases and J dropped 4 bases, with 15 bases sitting between them. CDR3 in amino acids: CASRDYRVGTEAFF. CDR3 DNA: TGTGCCAGCAGGGATTACAGGGTAGGCACTGAAGCTTTCTTT.

V is TRBV5-1 and J is TRBJ1-3; 8 bases line up with TRBD1. Germline loops: CDR1 SGHRS, CDR2 YFSETQ. This CDR3 has 16 residues. The V segment lost 0 bases and the J segment 4 bases; nucleotides outside the gene matches: 6. CDR3 DNA: TGCGCCAGCAGCTTGGAGACAGGGGCGTCAGGAAACACCATATATTTT. Translating gives CASSLETGASGNTIYF.

The gene calls are TRBV27 and TRBJ2-7, with 9 bases identical to TRBD1. From germline, CDR1 is MNHEY and CDR2 SMNVEV (reference sequence). The CDR3 covers 14 residues. Germline trimming cut 3 bases from V and 4 bases from J; bases unmatched to any gene: 4. Written as DNA, the CDR3 is TGTGCCAGCAGTTTTCGGGACAGGGAGTACGAGCAGTACTTC. It translates to CASSFRDREYEQYF.